These T cell receptor beta chains were read from a single sample in a study of cytomegalovirus exposure and HLA in healthy donors. Here immunoSEQ multiplex PCR was the method, and the copy in TCRdb shows in-frame clones only, minus some. Among some 160,000 clones listed, roughly 85% were seen once. The source material was PBMCs. All receptors come from a woman aged 40 to 50 in good health and CMV-seronegative. The CDR3 runs from the conserved cysteine through the conserved F or W. The order of the fields is clone size, J gene, V gene, CDR3 length, D gene, CDR3 DNA, CDR3 protein. The D gene is left open where the match is weak. Rows may omit the clone size; those that give it use once, few, many or a size class.

size: NA; J: TRBJ2-7; V: TRBV5-5; length: 14; D: NA; DNA: TGTGCCAGCAGCTTGGGCGTCCTCTCCTACGAGCAGTACTTC; CDR3: CASSLGVLSYEQYF
size: NA; J: TRBJ1-2; V: TRBV30; length: 16; D: TRBD1; DNA: TGTGCCTGGAGCAGCCCCTCGGCAGGGGGGTGGCTTGGCTACACCTTC; CDR3: CAWSSPSAGGWLGYTF
size: NA; J: TRBJ1-5; V: TRBV5-6; length: 15; D: NA; DNA: TGTGCCAGCAGCTTGGCCCGAGGGGGTTACCAGCCCCAGCATTTT; CDR3: CASSLARGGYQPQHF
size: NA; J: TRBJ1-5; V: TRBV18; length: 13; D: TRBD1; DNA: TGTGCCAGCTCGCCCGACAGGGCTCAGCCCCAGCATTTT; CDR3: CASSPDRAQPQHF
size: NA; J: TRBJ2-1; V: TRBV6-1; length: 11; D: NA; DNA: TGTGCCGGGGGCGAAAGGGCAGGTTCTGTCTTC; CDR3: CAGGERAGSVF
size: NA; J: TRBJ2-5; V: TRBV11-3; length: 14; D: NA; DNA: TGTGCCAGCAGCCTTTCAGGGGTCCAAGAGACCCAGTACTTC; CDR3: CASSLSGVQETQYF
size: NA; J: TRBJ2-3; V: TRBV7-2; length: 14; D: TRBD2; DNA: TGTGCCAGCAGCCCGACTAGCGGGGGCCATACGCAGTATTTT; CDR3: CASSPTSGGHTQYF
size: NA; J: TRBJ1-3; V: TRBV18; length: 17; D: NA; DNA: TGTGCCAGCTCACCCCTTCAAACCGGGAAGACTGGAAACACCATATATTTT; CDR3: CASSPLQTGKTGNTIYF
size: NA; J: TRBJ2-1; V: TRBV9; length: 17; D: TRBD2; DNA: TGTGCCAGCAGCGCCCAACCTCTAGCGGCCTCCTACAATGAGCAGTTCTTC; CDR3: CASSAQPLAASYNEQFF
size: few; J: TRBJ2-1; V: TRBV4-2; length: 15; D: TRBD2; DNA: TGTGCCAGCAGCCAAGGGACTAGCGGGGGCAATGAGCAGTTCTTC; CDR3: CASSQGTSGGNEQFF
size: NA; J: TRBJ1-3; V: TRBV18; length: 16; D: NA; DNA: TGTGCCAGCTCACCAAACCTGGGACATCCCGTGGACACCATATATTTT; CDR3: CASSPNLGHPVDTIYF
size: NA; J: TRBJ2-3; V: TRBV6-1; length: 17; D: TRBD1; DNA: TGTGCCAGCAGTGAAGCATTCGGGACAGTAAACACAGATACGCAGTATTTT; CDR3: CASSEAFGTVNTDTQYF
size: NA; J: TRBJ2-1; V: TRBV13; length: 19; D: NA; DNA: TGTGCCAGCAGCTTTAATCGGGCGCAGGGGCGCCTTTCCTACAATGAGCAGTTCTTC; CDR3: CASSFNRAQGRLSYNEQFF
size: few; J: TRBJ2-3; V: TRBV10-3; length: 14; D: NA; DNA: TGTGCCATCAGTTCAACAGGGAACACAGATACGCAGTATTTT; CDR3: CAISSTGNTDTQYF
size: NA; J: TRBJ2-1; V: TRBV4-2; length: 15; D: NA; DNA: TGTGCCAGCAGCCAAGTAGTCCTCTCGTGGAATGAGCAGTTCTTC; CDR3: CASSQVVLSWNEQFF
size: NA; J: TRBJ2-7; V: TRBV2; length: 14; D: NA; DNA: TGTGCCAGCAGTGAAGGTCAGGTGACCTACGAGCAGTACTTC; CDR3: CASSEGQVTYEQYF
size: NA; J: TRBJ2-1; V: TRBV7-9; length: 13; D: NA; DNA: TGTTCCAGCAGCTATACTAGTAGCTATGAGCAGTTCTTC; CDR3: CSSSYTSSYEQFF
size: NA; J: TRBJ2-3; V: TRBV19; length: 13; D: TRBD2; DNA: TGTGCCAGTAGTGTCGCGCGGGGGGGTACGCAGTATTTT; CDR3: CASSVARGGTQYF
size: once; J: TRBJ1-2; V: TRBV7-9; length: 17; D: TRBD1; DNA: TGTGCCAGCAGCTCCTTCTCGGGACAGGGAACTAGCGGTGGCTACACCTTC; CDR3: CASSSFSGQGTSGGYTF
size: NA; J: TRBJ2-7; V: TRBV5-1; length: 15; D: NA; DNA: TGCGCCAGCAGCGCGGAGGGCCGGGCACGGTCGGAGCAGTACTTC; CDR3: CASSAEGRARSEQYF
size: NA; J: TRBJ1-4; V: TRBV7-8; length: 16; D: NA; DNA: TGTGCCAGCAGCTTACTCAGGGCGATGGCGCTTGAAAAACTGTTTTTT; CDR3: CASSLLRAMALEKLFF
size: NA; J: TRBJ1-2; V: TRBV9; length: 16; D: TRBD1; DNA: TGTGCCAGCAGCGTAGTGACAGGGGGTGGTAACTATGGCTACACCTTC; CDR3: CASSVVTGGGNYGYTF
size: NA; J: TRBJ1-4; V: TRBV2; length: 13; D: NA; DNA: TGTGCCAGCAGGAGACAGTGGGGTGAAAAACTGTTTTTT; CDR3: CASRRQWGEKLFF
size: NA; J: TRBJ1-2; V: TRBV6-4; length: 13; D: TRBD1; DNA: TGTGCCAGCAGTACAGGGGGCTTCGATGGCTACACCTTC; CDR3: CASSTGGFDGYTF
size: NA; J: TRBJ1-2; V: TRBV27; length: 14; D: TRBD1; DNA: TGTGCCAGCAGTTTATCACAGGGGGCCTATGGCTACACCTTC; CDR3: CASSLSQGAYGYTF
size: NA; J: TRBJ2-6; V: TRBV10-1; length: 15; D: NA; DNA: TGCGCCAGCAGTGAACAGGGTCCTGGGGCCAACGTCCTGACTTTC; CDR3: CASSEQGPGANVLTF
size: NA; J: TRBJ2-7; V: TRBV27; length: 15; D: TRBD2; DNA: TGTGCCAGCAGTTTATCTCCGGGAGGGGCCTACGAGCAGTACTTC; CDR3: CASSLSPGGAYEQYF
size: once; J: TRBJ2-3; V: TRBV7-2; length: 15; D: NA; DNA: TGTGCCAGCAGCTCCTACGCCTTGAGCACAGATACGCAGTATTTT; CDR3: CASSSYALSTDTQYF
size: NA; J: TRBJ1-1; V: TRBV4-1; length: 16; D: NA; DNA: TGCGCCAGCAGACGCGGAGAGGGATCAATGAACACTGAAGCTTTCTTT; CDR3: CASRRGEGSMNTEAFF
size: NA; J: TRBJ1-1; V: TRBV5-1; length: 13; D: NA; DNA: TGCGCCAGCAGCTTAGTTCGGGGAGCGGAAGCTTTCTTT; CDR3: CASSLVRGAEAFF
size: few; J: TRBJ1-5; V: TRBV6-1; length: 13; D: NA; DNA: TGTGCCAGCAGTGATGACAGATATCAGCCCCAGCATTTT; CDR3: CASSDDRYQPQHF